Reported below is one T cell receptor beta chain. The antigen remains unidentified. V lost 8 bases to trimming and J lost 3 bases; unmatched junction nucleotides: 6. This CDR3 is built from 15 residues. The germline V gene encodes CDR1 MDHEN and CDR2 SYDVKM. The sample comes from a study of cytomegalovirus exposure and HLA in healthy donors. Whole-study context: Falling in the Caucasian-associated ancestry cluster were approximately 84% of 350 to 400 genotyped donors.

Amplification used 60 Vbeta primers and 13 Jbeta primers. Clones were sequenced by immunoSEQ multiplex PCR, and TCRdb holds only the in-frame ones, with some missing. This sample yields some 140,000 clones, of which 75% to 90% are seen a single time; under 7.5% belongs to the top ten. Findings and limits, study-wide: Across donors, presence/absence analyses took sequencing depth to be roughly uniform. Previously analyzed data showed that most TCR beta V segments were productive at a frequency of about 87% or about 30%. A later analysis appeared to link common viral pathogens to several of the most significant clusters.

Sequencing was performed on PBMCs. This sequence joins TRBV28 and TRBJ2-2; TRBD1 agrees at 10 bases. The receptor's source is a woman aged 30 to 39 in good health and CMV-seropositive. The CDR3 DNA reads TGTGCCAGCCTTGACAGGGGGCTGTACACCGGGGAGCTGTTTTTT. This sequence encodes CASLDRGLYTGELFF.